One and the same sample provided the 20 T cell receptor beta chains below, sequenced in a study of OX40 agonist ivuxolimab in advanced cancers. Clones were read by immunoSEQ multiplex PCR, and TCRdb kept only the in-frame ones, dropping some. This sample has approximately 49,000 clones, with 70% to 90% found just once. Source: CD4+ or CD8+ T cells sorted from blood, taken in a trial of the OX40 agonist ivuxolimab. The receptors come from an adult with an advanced solid tumor such as melanoma, head and neck, liver or kidney cancer.

The CDR3 loop is CSVQGPRGAPGNTIYF. Written as DNA, the CDR3 is TGCAGCGTCCAAGGGCCCCGAGGGGCGCCCGGAAACACCATATATTTT. The chain joins TRBV29-1 to TRBJ1-3; weak D call: TRBD1 (5 bases). Germline CDR1 is SQVTM and CDR2 is ANQGSEA. With 6 bases removed from V and 4 bases from J, the gap between germline ends came to 22 bases. The CDR3 runs 16 residues.

This rearrangement joins TRBV5-4 to TRBJ2-7; 9 positions agree with TRBD1. CDR1 and CDR2 from the germline V gene are SGHNT and YYREEE (reference sequence). This CDR3 has 16 amino acids. The junction had 15 bases not matched to a gene; V was cut back by 6 bases and J by 5 bases. Here the CDR3 reads CASTAVDRGSENEQYF. The CDR3 nucleotides are TGTGCCAGCACCGCAGTCGACAGGGGGTCTGAAAACGAGCAGTACTTC.

The V call is TRBV5-4, the J call TRBJ2-3; possibly TRBD1 for D (6 bases). Trimming removed 3 bases at V and 4 bases at J, with 21 bases between. CDR1 and CDR2 (germline): SGHNT, YYREEE (reference sequence). The CDR3 sequence is 17 residues long. The CDR3 DNA reads TGTGCCAGCAGCTACAAAGCCGCCACAGGGTCCGCAGATACGCAGTATTTT. Translation: CASSYKAATGSADTQYF.

V usage is TRBV5-6 and J usage is TRBJ2-5; 7 bases align to TRBD1. CDR3 length equals 13 residues. The V gene's germline CDR1 is SGHDT and CDR2 YYEEEE. The J segment lost 2 bases and the V segment lost 4 bases, leaving 2 bases of the junction unmatched. In DNA form, the CDR3 reads TGTGCCAGCAGCCCGGGACAGCAAGAGACCCAGTACTTC. This sequence encodes CASSPGQQETQYF. The whole variable domain, filled in from reference TRBV5-6 and TRBJ2-5, reads DAGVTQSPTHLIKTRGQQVTLRCSPKSGHDTVSWYQQALGQGPQFIFQYYEEEERQRGNFPDRFSGHQFPNYSSELNVNALLLGDSALYLCASSPGQQETQYFGPGTRLLVL.

The rearrangement links TRBV6-6 to TRBJ1-2; D gene unclear. This CDR3 comprises 14 residues. The germline gives CDR1 MNHNY, CDR2 SVGAGI (reference sequence). V lost 0 bases and J 1 base, leaving 6 bases between the germline ends. The CDR3 protein is CASSYSQSNYGYTF. As DNA, the CDR3 is TGTGCCAGCAGTTACTCGCAAAGTAACTATGGCTACACCTTC.

This clone was observed once. This chain links TRBV29-1 with TRBJ2-3; no firm D call. The CDR3 contains 12 residues. The germline gives CDR1 SQVTM, CDR2 ANQGSEA. V was shortened by 8 bases and J by 2 bases, with 11 bases between the two germline ends. The CDR3 DNA is TGCAGCCCCCGAGACCTCACAGATACGCAGTATTTT. Residues: CSPRDLTDTQYF.

The J gene is TRBJ2-1, the V gene TRBV5-5, with D uncertain. Germline V CDR1 and CDR2: SGHKS, YYEKEE (reference sequence). CDR3 length equals 15 residues. V was trimmed by 5 bases and J by 2 bases, leaving 14 bases between them. The CDR3 DNA reads TGTGCCAGCAGATACAACCCCGAGCCCTACAATGAGCAGTTCTTC. Its translation: CASRYNPEPYNEQFF.

V usage is TRBV5-4 and J usage is TRBJ2-2, with D tentatively TRBD1 or TRBD2 (5 bases each). Trimming took 1 base from V and 4 from J, leaving 11 bases between them. The CDR3 contains 15 residues. Germline V lookup: CDR1 SGHNT, CDR2 YYREEE (reference sequence). CDR3 sequence: CASSLSRAGTGELFF. Here the CDR3 DNA reads TGTGCCAGCAGCTTGTCCAGGGCGGGCACCGGGGAGCTGTTTTTT.

As DNA, the CDR3 is TGTGCCAGCGGAGCGGGAGTTGCGGAGACCCAGTACTTC. Translated, it gives CASGAGVAETQYF. The chain couples TRBV6-1 to TRBJ2-5, with 8 bases aligning to TRBD2. Trimming took 8 bases from V and 5 from J; bases not matched to a gene: 7. Germline lookup yields CDR1 MNHNS and CDR2 SASEGT. This CDR3 spans 13 amino acids.

The V and J genes are TRBV7-2 and TRBJ2-5, with TRBD2 matching over 11 bases. This CDR3 is built from 15 residues. Germline assignment: CDR1 SGHTA and CDR2 FQGNSA. With 5 bases clipped from V and 5 bases from J, the junction kept 7 bases outside the gene matches. CDR3: CASSHASGRYETQYF. The CDR3 DNA sequence: TGTGCCAGCAGCCACGCTAGCGGGAGGTATGAGACCCAGTACTTC.

For the CDR3, the DNA is TGCGCCAGCAGCCGGGAAGAGTACAGGAGGGACCCCTACGAGCAGTACTTC. Translated: CASSREEYRRDPYEQYF. The chain joins TRBV4-1 to TRBJ2-7; possibly TRBD2 for D (6 bases). The CDR3 is 17 amino acids. The V end lost 4 bases, the J end lost 2 bases, and 21 bases lay between the germline ends. The germline V gene encodes CDR1 MGHRA and CDR2 YSYEKL.

The chain uses TRBV6-1 and TRBJ1-2; 10 positions match TRBD1. CDR1 is MNHNS, CDR2 SASEGT, per germline. V lost 1 base and J lost 5; bases outside the gene matches: 4. This CDR3 spans 15 amino acids. DNA of the CDR3: TGTGCCAGCAGTGAAGTAAGACAGGGGGCTTATGGCTACACCTTC. This codes for CASSEVRQGAYGYTF.

V is TRBV2 and J is TRBJ2-7; D remains unclear. Germline-derived CDR1 and CDR2 are SNHLY and FYNNEI. Trimming shortened V by 6 bases and J by 2 bases, and 14 bases separated the two germline ends. The CDR3 length is 14 residues. The CDR3 region is CASSLFDGPYEQYF. CDR3 in DNA: TGTGCCAGCAGCCTCTTTGACGGGCCCTACGAGCAGTACTTC.

This clone showed up just once. V usage is TRBV7-2 and J usage is TRBJ2-2; D gene uncertain. The CDR3 is 15 residues long. The germline V and J ends were trimmed by 1 base and 4 bases, with 10 bases remaining between them. Germline CDR1 is SGHTA and CDR2 is FQGNSA. Written as DNA, the CDR3 is TGTGCCAGCAGCTTAGGGTCTCTACTCACCGGGGAGCTGTTTTTT. Translating it yields CASSLGSLLTGELFF. Full variable domain (remainder filled in from reference TRBV7-2 and TRBJ2-2): GAGVSQSPSNKVTEKGKDVELRCDPISGHTALYWYRQSLGQGLEFLIYFQGNSAPDKSGLPSDRFSAERTGGSVSTLTIQRTQQEDSAVYLCASSLGSLLTGELFFGEGSRLTVL.

The chain employs TRBV25-1 and TRBJ2-4, with a possible D match to TRBD2 (5 bases). In germline, CDR1 is MGHDK, CDR2 SYGVNS. Deletions cut 8 bases from V and 7 bases from J, with 12 bases between. This CDR3 spans 12 amino acids. Written as DNA, the CDR3 is TGTGCCAGCGTCACGCCGGGGAACATTCAGTACTTC. It encodes CASVTPGNIQYF.

The chain recombines TRBV7-9 with TRBJ2-7, with 7 bases lining up with TRBD1. J was trimmed by 3 bases and V by 4 bases; bases with no gene match: 6. CDR3 length: 14 amino acids. Looked up from germline, CDR1 is SEHNR and CDR2 is FQNEAQ (reference sequence). The CDR3 nucleotides read TGTGCCAGCAGCTCCAAGACAGGGAACTACGAGCAGTACTTC. This sequence encodes CASSSKTGNYEQYF.

This clone appeared a single time. This rearrangement joins TRBV9 to TRBJ2-3, with 12 positions matching TRBD2. The length of the CDR3 is 16 residues. Germline V gene data show CDR1 as SGDLS and CDR2 as YYNGEE. The V segment lost 1 base and the J segment 4 bases; nucleotides outside the gene matches: 4. For the CDR3, the DNA is TGTGCCAGCAGCGTATCCGGGACTAGCGGGTCAGATACGCAGTATTTT. This translates into CASSVSGTSGSDTQYF.

The genes are TRBV27 and TRBJ2-7; TRBD1 aligns across 9 bases. Germline CDR1 MNHEY, CDR2 SMNVEV (reference sequence). The CDR3 has 13 residues. Trimming cost V 4 bases and J 7 bases; bases outside gene matches: 5. The chain's CDR3 is CASSWDREGEQYF. CDR3 in DNA: TGTGCCAGCAGTTGGGACAGGGAGGGTGAGCAGTACTTC.

This rearrangement joins TRBV4-1 to TRBJ2-3; 9 positions match TRBD1. The germline V gene has CDR1 MGHRA and CDR2 YSYEKL. CDR3 length: 16 amino acids. V was pared by 2 bases and J by 6 bases, with 9 bases of the junction left unmatched. The CDR3 region has the DNA TGCGCCAGCAGCCAATACGGGACAGGGATTGTCGATACGCAGTATTTT. It yields the protein CASSQYGTGIVDTQYF.

This chain joins TRBV9 and TRBJ1-1; D is possibly TRBD1 (6 bases). The CDR3 has 16 residues. Per the germline V gene, CDR1 is SGDLS and CDR2 is YYNGEE. Trimming shortened V by 0 bases and J by 1 base, and 13 bases separated the two germline ends. CDR3 sequence reads: CASSVEARTENTEAFF. The DNA for the CDR3 is TGTGCCAGCAGCGTAGAAGCAAGGACAGAGAACACTGAAGCTTTCTTT.